Sequencing of this TCR beta chain was carried out in a study of T cell responses to AZD1222 COVID-19 vaccine. TCRdb keeps only in-frame clones here, not all; method: immunoSEQ multiplex PCR. Among about 150,000 clones listed, roughly 90% were seen once. In this sample, this clone turned up once. This CDR3 region has 15 residues. Trimming took 3 bases from V and 3 from J, leaving 12 bases between them. Germline V gene lookup returns CDR1 SGHDT and CDR2 YYEEEE. The starting material was peripheral blood, obtained 28 days after the second AZD1222 dose. The chain uses TRBV5-6 and TRBJ1-4, with no clear D. The source of this sequence is an adult who received the AZD1222 COVID-19 vaccine. In nucleotides, the CDR3 is TGTGCCAGCAGCTATTTAAGTAGGCCTAATGAAAAACTGTTTTTT. It yields the protein CASSYLSRPNEKLFF. Full variable domain (rest looked up from reference TRBV5-6 and TRBJ1-4): DAGVTQSPTHLIKTRGQQVTLRCSPKSGHDTVSWYQQALGQGPQFIFQYYEEEERQRGNFPDRFSGHQFPNYSSELNVNALLLGDSALYLCASSYLSRPNEKLFFGSGTQLSVL.